This T cell receptor (beta chain) was documented in a study of shared clonotypes between healthy human individuals. CD4+ cells underwent separation, giving CD45RA+ naive and CD45RA-negative memory subsets. The CDR3 has 13 residues. Germline-derived CDR1 and CDR2 are MNHEY and SMNVEV (reference sequence). J was trimmed by 6 bases and V by 5 bases; bases with no gene match: 7. A deep-level run was used for the assay. Replicate PCRs from sorted subsets contained approximately 200 ng DNA, which is around 30,000 T cell genomes. Generated by immunoSEQ multiplex PCR, the TCRdb table keeps only in-frame clones and is missing some. The sample carries roughly 1 million clones, 75% to 85% recorded once.

Source material: memory CD4+ T cells from PBMCs. Subset meaning: CD45RA-negative fraction. The V call is TRBV27, the J call TRBJ2-7, with TRBD1 identical over 7 bases. The source is a man aged 18-30 years in good health. Some clones in this sample may be carry-over from other donors' samples. The CDR3 nucleotides are TGTGCCAGCAGTGGATCATACAGGGGCGAGCAGTACTTC. Encoded protein: CASSGSYRGEQYF.